This T cell receptor (beta chain) appears in the sequencing data of a study of blood T cell repertoires in COVID-19. Study-level background: The United States, Italy and Spain supplied acute and convalescent COVID-19 samples. The analysed material was cDNA or gDNA that came from T cells, B-cell-depleted T cells, or PBMCs.

Original processing methods: From reference gene primer amplification, estimates of nucleated cell counts were derived. Sequencing was performed with immunoSEQ multiplex PCR; in TCRdb, only in-frame clones are kept and a portion is missing. The V and J calls and clone size were taken over from that table, and D and trimming were inferred from the DNA. Of about 280,000 clones listed, about 89% were seen once; the top ten hold roughly 0.92%. Germline loops: CDR1 ENHRY, CDR2 SYGVKD. The V segment lost 0 bases and the J segment 3 bases; nucleotides outside the gene matches: 2. There are 15 residues in the CDR3.

The TCR was taken from a woman aged 40 to 50 who had recovered from COVID-19. The sequencing input was peripheral blood. V is TRBV10-3 and J is TRBJ2-3, with 8 bases aligning to TRBD1. The CDR3 region has the DNA TGTGCCATCAGTGAGTCGACAGGGGAGACAGATACGCAGTATTTT. Its translation is CAISESTGETDTQYF.